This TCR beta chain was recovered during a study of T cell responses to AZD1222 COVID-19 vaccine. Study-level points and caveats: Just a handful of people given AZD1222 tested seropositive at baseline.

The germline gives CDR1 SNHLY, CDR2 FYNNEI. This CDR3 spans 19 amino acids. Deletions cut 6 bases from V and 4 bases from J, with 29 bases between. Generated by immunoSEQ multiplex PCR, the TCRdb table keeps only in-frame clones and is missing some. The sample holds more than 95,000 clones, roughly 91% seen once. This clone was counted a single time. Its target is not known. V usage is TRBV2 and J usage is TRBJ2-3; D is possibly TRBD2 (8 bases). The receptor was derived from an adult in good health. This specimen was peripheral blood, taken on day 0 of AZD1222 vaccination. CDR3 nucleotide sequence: TGTGCCAGCAGCCCCAGGGGGAGCGGGGGCCACTGGGACGCAGATACGCAGTATTTT. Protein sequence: CASSPRGSGGHWDADTQYF.